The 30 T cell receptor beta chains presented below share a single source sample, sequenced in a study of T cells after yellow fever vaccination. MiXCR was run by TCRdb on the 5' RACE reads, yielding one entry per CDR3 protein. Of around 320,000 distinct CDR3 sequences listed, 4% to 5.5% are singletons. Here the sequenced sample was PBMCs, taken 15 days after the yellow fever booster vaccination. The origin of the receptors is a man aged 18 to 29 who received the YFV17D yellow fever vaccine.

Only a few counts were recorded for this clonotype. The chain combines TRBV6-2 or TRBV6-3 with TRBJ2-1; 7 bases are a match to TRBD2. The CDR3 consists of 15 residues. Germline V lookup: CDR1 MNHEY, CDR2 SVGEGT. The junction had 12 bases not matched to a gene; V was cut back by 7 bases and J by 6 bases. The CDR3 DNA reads TGTGCCAGCACCCGACCGGGACTAATGCGCAATGAGCAGTTCTTC. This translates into CASTRPGLMRNEQFF.

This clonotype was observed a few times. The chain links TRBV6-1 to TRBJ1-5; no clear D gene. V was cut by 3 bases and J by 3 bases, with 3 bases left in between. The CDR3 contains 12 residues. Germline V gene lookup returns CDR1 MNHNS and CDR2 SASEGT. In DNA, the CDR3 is TGTGCCAGCAGTGATTACAATCAGCCCCAGCATTTT. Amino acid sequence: CASSDYNQPQHF.

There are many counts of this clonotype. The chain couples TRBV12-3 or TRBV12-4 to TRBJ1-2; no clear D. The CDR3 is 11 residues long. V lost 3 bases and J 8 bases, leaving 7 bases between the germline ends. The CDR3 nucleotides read TGTGCCAGCAGTTTTGCGGGGGGCTACACCTTC. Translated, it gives CASSFAGGYTF.

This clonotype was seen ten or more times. Written as DNA, the CDR3 is TGTGCCAGCAGCTTAGCCGGGACTATTTACACCGGGGAGCTGTTTTTT. Translated: CASSLAGTIYTGELFF. The gene calls are TRBV7-9 and TRBJ2-2; 7 nucleotides line up with TRBD2. The CDR3 runs to 16 residues. With 0 bases clipped from V and 3 bases from J, the junction kept 4 bases outside the gene matches. Per germline, CDR1 SEHNR and CDR2 FQNEAQ (reference sequence).

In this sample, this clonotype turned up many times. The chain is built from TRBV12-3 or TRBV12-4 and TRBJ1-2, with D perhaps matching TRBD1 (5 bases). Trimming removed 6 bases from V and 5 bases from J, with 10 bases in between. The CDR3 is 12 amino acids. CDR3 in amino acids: CASRRDAYGYTF. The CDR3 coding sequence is TGTGCCAGCAGACGGGACGCTTATGGCTACACCTTC.

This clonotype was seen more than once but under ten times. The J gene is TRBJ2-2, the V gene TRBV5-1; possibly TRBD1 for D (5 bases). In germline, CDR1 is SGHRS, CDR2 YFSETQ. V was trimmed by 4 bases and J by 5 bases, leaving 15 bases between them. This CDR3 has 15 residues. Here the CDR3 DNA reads TGCGCCAGCAGCCCCTCAGCAGGGTCGACCGGGGAGCTGTTTTTT. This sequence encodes CASSPSAGSTGELFF.

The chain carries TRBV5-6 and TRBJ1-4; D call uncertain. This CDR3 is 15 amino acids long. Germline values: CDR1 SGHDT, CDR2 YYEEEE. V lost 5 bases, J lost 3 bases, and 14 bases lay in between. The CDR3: CASRTAGLANEKLFF. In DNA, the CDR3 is TGTGCCAGCAGAACGGCGGGGTTAGCTAATGAAAAACTGTTTTTT.

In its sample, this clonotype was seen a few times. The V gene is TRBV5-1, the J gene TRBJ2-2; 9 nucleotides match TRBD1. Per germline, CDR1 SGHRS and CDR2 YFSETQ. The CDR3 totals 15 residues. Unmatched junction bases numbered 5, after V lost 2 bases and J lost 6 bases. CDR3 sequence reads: CASSLQGATAGELFF. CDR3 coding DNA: TGCGCCAGCAGCTTACAGGGGGCGACCGCCGGGGAGCTGTTTTTT.

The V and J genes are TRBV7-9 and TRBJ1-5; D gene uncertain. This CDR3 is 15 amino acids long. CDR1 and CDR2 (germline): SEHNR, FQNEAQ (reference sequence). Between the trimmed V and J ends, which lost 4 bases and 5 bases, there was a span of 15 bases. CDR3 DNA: TGTGCCAGCAGCTCTGAACGCCAGGCCGATCAGCCCCAGCATTTT. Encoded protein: CASSSERQADQPQHF.

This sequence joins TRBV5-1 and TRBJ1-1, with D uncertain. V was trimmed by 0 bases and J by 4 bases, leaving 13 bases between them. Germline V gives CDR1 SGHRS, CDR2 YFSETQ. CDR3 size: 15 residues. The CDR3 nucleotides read TGCGCCAGCAGCTTGGCCGAAGGGTGGATCACTGAAGCTTTCTTT. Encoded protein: CASSLAEGWITEAFF.

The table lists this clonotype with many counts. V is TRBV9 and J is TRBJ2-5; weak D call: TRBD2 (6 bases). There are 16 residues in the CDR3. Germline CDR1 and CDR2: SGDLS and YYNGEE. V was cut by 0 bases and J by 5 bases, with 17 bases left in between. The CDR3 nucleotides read TGTGCCAGCAGCGTAGGGCGGGGCGGGCCATATGAGACCCAGTACTTC. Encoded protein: CASSVGRGGPYETQYF.

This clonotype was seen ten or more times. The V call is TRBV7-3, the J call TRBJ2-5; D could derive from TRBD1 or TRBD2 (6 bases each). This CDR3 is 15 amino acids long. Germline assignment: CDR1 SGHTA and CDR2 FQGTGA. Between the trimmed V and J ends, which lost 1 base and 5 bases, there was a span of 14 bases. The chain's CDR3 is CASSLKGGRWETQYF. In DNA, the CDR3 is TGTGCCAGCAGCTTAAAGGGGGGCCGATGGGAGACCCAGTACTTC.

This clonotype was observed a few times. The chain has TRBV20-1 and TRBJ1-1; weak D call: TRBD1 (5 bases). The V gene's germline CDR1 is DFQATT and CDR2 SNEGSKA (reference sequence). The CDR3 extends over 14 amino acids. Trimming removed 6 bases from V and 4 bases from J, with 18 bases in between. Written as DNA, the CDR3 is TGCAGTGCCATCCGACCGGAAGGGGTCACTGAAGCTTTCTTT. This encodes CSAIRPEGVTEAFF.

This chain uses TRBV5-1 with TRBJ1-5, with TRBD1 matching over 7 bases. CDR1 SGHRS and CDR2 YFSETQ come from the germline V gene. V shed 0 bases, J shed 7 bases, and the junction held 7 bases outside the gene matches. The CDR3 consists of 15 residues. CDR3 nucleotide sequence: TGCGCCAGCAGCTTGGGGGACAGACAGGGACAGCCCCAGCATTTT. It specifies CASSLGDRQGQPQHF.

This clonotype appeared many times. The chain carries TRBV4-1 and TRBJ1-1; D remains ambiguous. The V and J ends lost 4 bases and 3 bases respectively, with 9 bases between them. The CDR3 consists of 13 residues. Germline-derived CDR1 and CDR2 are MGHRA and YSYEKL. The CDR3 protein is CASSPRLDTEAFF. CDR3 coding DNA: TGCGCCAGCAGCCCCCGTCTGGACACTGAAGCTTTCTTT.

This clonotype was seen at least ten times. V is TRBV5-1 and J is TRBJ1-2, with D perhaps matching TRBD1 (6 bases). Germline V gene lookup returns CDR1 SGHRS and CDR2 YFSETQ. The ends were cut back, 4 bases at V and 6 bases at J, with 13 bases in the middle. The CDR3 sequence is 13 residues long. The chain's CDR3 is CASSVQGGHGYTF. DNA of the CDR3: TGCGCCAGCAGCGTACAGGGAGGCCATGGCTACACCTTC.

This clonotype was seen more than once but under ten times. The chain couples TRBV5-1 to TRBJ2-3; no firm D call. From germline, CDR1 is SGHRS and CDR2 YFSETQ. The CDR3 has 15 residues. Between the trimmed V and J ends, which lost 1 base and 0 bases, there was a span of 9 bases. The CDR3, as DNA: TGCGCCAGCAGCTTGACAGTTCCTAGCACAGATACGCAGTATTTT. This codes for CASSLTVPSTDTQYF.

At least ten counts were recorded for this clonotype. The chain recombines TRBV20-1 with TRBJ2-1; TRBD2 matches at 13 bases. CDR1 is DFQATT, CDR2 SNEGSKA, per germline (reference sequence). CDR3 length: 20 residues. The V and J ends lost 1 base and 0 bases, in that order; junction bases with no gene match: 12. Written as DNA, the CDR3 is TGCAGTGCTAGAGGGGTTCCAGGGACTAGCGGGGTCATCTCCTACAATGAGCAGTTCTTC. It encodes CSARGVPGTSGVISYNEQFF.

In DNA, the CDR3 is TGCAGTGCTCAACGATTCGGCGCCCAAGAGACCCAGTACTTC. This encodes CSAQRFGAQETQYF. The chain joins TRBV20-1 to TRBJ2-5; D is ambiguous. The V end lost 5 bases, the J end lost 1 base, and 14 bases lay between the germline ends. Germline CDR1 DFQATT, CDR2 SNEGSKA (reference sequence). The CDR3 contains 14 residues.

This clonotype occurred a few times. The CDR3 protein is CSATRGSAGETQYF. The DNA of the CDR3 is TGCAGCGCCACCCGGGGTAGCGCTGGGGAGACCCAGTACTTC. The J gene is TRBJ2-5, the V gene TRBV29-1, with D possibly being TRBD2 (5 bases). Germline CDR1 is SQVTM and CDR2 is ANQGSEA. The CDR3 has 14 amino acids. The V end lost 7 bases, the J end lost 5 bases, and 20 bases lay between the germline ends.

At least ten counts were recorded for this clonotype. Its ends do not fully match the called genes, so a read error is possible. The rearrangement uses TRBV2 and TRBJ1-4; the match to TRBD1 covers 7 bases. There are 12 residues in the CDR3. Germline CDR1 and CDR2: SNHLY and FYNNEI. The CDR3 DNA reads TGTGCCAGCTCGATCTACCGGGACAGCGGCCGCTTT. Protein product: CASSIYRDSGRF. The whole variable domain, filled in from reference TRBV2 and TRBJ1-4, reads EPEVTQTPSHQVTQMGQEVILRCVPISNHLYFYWYRQILGQKVEFLVSFYNNEISEKSEIFDDQFSVERPDGSNFTLKIRSTKLEDSAMYFCASSIYRDSGRFGSGTQLSVL.

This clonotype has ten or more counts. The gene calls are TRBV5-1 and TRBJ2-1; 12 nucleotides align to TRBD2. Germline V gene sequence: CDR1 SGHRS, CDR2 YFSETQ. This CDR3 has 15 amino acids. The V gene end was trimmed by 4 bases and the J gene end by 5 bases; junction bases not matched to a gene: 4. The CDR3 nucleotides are TGCGCCAGCAGCGGGACTAGCGGGCAGAACAATGAGCAGTTCTTC. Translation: CASSGTSGQNNEQFF.

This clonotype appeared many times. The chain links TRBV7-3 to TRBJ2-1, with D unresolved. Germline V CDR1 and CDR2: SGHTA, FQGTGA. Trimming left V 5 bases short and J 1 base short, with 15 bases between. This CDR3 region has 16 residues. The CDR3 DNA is TGTGCCAGCAGCCCCTCGCTTAGCCCGTCCTACAATGAGCAGTTCTTC. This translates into CASSPSLSPSYNEQFF.

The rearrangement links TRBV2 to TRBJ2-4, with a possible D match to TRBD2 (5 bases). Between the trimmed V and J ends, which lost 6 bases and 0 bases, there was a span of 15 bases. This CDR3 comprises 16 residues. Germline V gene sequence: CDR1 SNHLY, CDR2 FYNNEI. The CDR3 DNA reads TGTGCCAGCAGAGGCCAGGCCGGGATAGCCAAAAACATTCAGTACTTC. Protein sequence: CASRGQAGIAKNIQYF.

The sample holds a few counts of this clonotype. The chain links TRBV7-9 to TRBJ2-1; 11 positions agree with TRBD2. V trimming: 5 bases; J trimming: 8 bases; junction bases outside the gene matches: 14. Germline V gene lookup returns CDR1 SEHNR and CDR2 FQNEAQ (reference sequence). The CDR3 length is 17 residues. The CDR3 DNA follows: TGTGCCAGCAGCCGTCCCGGGACTAGCGGAATAACCGATGAGCAGTTCTTC. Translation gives CASSRPGTSGITDEQFF.

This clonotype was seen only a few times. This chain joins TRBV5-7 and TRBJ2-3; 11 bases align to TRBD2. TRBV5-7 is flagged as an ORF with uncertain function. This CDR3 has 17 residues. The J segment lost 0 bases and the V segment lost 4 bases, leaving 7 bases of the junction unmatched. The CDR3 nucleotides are TGTGCCAGCAGCCGTGCTAGCGGGGGGCCAAGCACAGATACGCAGTATTTT. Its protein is CASSRASGGPSTDTQYF.

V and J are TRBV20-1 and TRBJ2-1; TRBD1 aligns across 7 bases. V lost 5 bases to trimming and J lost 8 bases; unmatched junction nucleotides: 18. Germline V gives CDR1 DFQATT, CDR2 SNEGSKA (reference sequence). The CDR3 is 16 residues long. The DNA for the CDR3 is TGCAGTGCTTTTTCACCCGGGACAGAAAAGTTGGATGAGCAGTTCTTC. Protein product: CSAFSPGTEKLDEQFF.

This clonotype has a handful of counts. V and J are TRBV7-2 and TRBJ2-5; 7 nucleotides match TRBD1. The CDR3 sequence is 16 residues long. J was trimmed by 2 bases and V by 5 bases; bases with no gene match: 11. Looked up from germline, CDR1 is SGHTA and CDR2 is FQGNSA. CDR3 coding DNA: TGTGCCAGCAGCCAGATACAGGGGCGATTACAAGAGACCCAGTACTTC. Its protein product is CASSQIQGRLQETQYF.

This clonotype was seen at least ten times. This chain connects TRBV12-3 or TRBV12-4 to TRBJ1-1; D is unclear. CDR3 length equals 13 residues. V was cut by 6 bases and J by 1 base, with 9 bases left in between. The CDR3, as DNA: TGTGCCAGCAGCCCCCGCAGGAACACTGAAGCTTTCTTT. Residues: CASSPRRNTEAFF.

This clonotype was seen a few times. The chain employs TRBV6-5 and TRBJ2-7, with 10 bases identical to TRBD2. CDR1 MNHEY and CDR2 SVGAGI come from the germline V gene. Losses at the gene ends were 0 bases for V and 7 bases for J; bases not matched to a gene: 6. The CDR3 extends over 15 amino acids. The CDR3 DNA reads TGTGCCAGCAGTTACTCCTCTGGTAGCGGGAGGGAGCAGTACTTC. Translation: CASSYSSGSGREQYF.